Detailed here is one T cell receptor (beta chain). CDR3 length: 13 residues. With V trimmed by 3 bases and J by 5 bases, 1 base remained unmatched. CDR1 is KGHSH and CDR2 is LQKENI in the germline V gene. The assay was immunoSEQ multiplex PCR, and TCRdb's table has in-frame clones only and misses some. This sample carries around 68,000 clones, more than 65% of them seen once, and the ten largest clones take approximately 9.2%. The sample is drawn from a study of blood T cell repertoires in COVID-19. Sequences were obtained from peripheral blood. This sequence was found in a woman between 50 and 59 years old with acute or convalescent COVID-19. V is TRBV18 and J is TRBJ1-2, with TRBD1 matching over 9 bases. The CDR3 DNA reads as TGTGCCAGCTCACCCGGGACAGGGTATGGCTACACCTTC. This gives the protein CASSPGTGYGYTF.